This T cell receptor beta chain was retrieved from a study of control samples from healthy donors and cancer patients. The germline gives CDR1 SGHTA, CDR2 FQGNSA. This CDR3 has 14 residues. V shed 5 bases and J shed 7 bases, with 15 bases lying between them. Generated by immunoSEQ multiplex PCR, the TCRdb table keeps only in-frame clones and is missing some. The sample lists approximately 150,000 clones; roughly 88% were seen once. This chain joins TRBV7-2 and TRBJ2-1; D is perhaps TRBD1 or TRBD2 (6 bases each). The sequenced material came from blood. This receptor was identified in a man aged 18-30 years in good health. The CDR3 here is CASSRSGARNEQFF. The DNA of the CDR3 is TGTGCCAGCAGCCGCTCGGGGGCGCGGAATGAGCAGTTCTTC.